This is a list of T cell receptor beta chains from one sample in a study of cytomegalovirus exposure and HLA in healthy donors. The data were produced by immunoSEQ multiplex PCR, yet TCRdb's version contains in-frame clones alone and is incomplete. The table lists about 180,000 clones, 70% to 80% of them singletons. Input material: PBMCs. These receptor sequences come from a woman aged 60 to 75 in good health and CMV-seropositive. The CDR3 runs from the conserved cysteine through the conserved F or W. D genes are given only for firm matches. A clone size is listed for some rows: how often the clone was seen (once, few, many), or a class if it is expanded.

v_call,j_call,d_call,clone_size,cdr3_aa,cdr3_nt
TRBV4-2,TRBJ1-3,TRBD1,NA,CASGTGIGNTIYF,TGTGCCAGCGGGACAGGTATTGGAAACACCATATATTTT
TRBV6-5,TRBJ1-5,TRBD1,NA,CASSLGTGGNQPQHF,TGTGCCAGCAGTTTGGGGACAGGGGGCAATCAGCCCCAGCATTTT
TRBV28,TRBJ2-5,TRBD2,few,CASTGLAGRVQETQYF,TGTGCCAGCACTGGACTAGCGGGGAGGGTACAAGAGACCCAGTACTTC
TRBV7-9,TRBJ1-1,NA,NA,CASSPQGGNTEAFF,TGTGCCAGCAGCCCCCAAGGGGGGAACACTGAAGCTTTCTTT
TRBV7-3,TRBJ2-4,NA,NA,CASSLAGLAKNSQYF,TGTGCCAGCAGCTTAGCAGGTCTAGCCAAAAACAGTCAGTACTTC
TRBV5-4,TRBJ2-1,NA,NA,CASSLGERYDNEQFF,TGTGCCAGCAGCTTGGGGGAGCGGTATGACAATGAGCAGTTCTTC
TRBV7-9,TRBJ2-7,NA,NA,CASSFQYEQYF,TGTGCCAGCAGCTTTCAGTACGAGCAGTACTTC
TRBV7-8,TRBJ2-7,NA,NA,CASSPTSYEQYF,TGTGCCAGCAGCCCTACCTCCTACGAGCAGTACTTC
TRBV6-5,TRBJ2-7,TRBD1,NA,CASSYSTGFSYEQYF,TGTGCCAGCAGTTACTCGACAGGGTTCTCCTACGAGCAGTACTTC
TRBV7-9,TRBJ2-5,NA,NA,CASSPRRGRGETQYF,TGTGCCAGCAGCCCCCGGCGGGGTAGGGGAGAGACCCAGTACTTC